This TCR beta chain was observed in a study of T-cell reconstitution after alpha-beta-depleted transplantation in children. Regarding the study as a whole: Surviving recipient T cells and intrathymic progenitors accounted for some patients' high TCRbeta diversity at day 60. A year post-transplant, T-cell counts and diversity derived mostly from newly produced T cells. Expanded clones from the graft, numbering several hundred, reportedly supplied alpha-beta T cells about two months after transplant.

The length of the CDR3 is 16 residues. Germline CDR1 KGHSH, CDR2 LQKENI. Trimming pared 6 bases from V and 0 bases from J, leaving 17 bases between. Unique molecular identifiers were built into the TCRbeta library. TCRdb fed the PCR reads into MiXCR, producing one record per CDR3 protein. The sample records hundreds of thousands of distinct CDR3 sequences, 20% to 25% being singletons. As regards this clonotype: The antigen is not known.

This sample comprised PBMCs, mostly from graft donor cells, obtained 360 days after TCRalphabeta/CD19-depleted stem cell transplant. This clonotype originated in a boy in the first two years of life who had a stem cell transplant for acute myeloid leukemia, so the T cells may come from the graft donor. The chain is built from TRBV18 and TRBJ2-5, with D maybe TRBD1 (6 bases). The CDR3 loop reads CASSRTTGQYQETQYF. In nucleotides, the CDR3 is TGTGCCAGCTCCCGCACAACCGGACAGTACCAAGAGACCCAGTACTTC.